In its sample, the clone carrying this T cell receptor (beta chain) was seen once. From CD4+ cells came CD45RA+ naive and CD45RA-negative memory subsets. This sample was included in a study of shared clonotypes between healthy human individuals. This CDR3 has 15 amino acids. V shed 2 bases and J shed 4 bases, with 15 bases lying between them. Per germline, CDR1 MNHEY and CDR2 SVGAGI. Assay used: immunoSEQ multiplex PCR; TCRdb lists only in-frame clones, some missing. The profile shows a few million clones, 90% to 95% of them singletons. Specimen: naive CD4+ T cells from PBMCs. Subset in this sample: CD45RA+ positively selected. This TCR derives from a man younger than 35 in good health. Some clones in this sample may be carry-over from other donors' samples. The chain couples TRBV6-5 to TRBJ2-7; D may be TRBD1 or TRBD2 (5 bases each). The CDR3 coding sequence is TGTGCCAGCAGTTACCGGGGAATGGGGGTGTACGAGCAGTACTTC. It encodes CASSYRGMGVYEQYF.